The source of this T cell receptor (beta chain) is a study of blood T cells in healthy people across ages. General study results and limits: Without sorted subsets, naive and antigen-experienced compartments could not be conclusively compared.

Comment on this clonotype: Its target is unknown. At one of its ends the junction is not consistent with the germline gene, which may arise from a read error.

CDR1 is DFQATT and CDR2 is SNEGSKA in the germline V gene (reference sequence). The CDR3 runs 15 residues. Together with a sample-barcoded 5' primer, a J-beta primer mix was included in a second PCR lasting about 7 to 12 cycles. Each TCR beta cDNA got a 12-nucleotide random molecular identifier. Every sample produced at least 2.5 million CDR3-containing paired-end reads. TCRdb re-analysed the 5' RACE reads in MiXCR, keeping a single row per CDR3 protein. The sample lists approximately 680,000 distinct CDR3 sequences, about 30% occurring once. The chain employs TRBV20-1 and TRBJ2-3, with 8 bases identical to TRBD2. The sequencing input was blood. The TCR comes from an elderly woman in good health. This chain's CDR3 is CSATLGLGRADTQYF. In DNA form, the CDR3 reads TGCAGTGCTACTCTGGGACTAGGACGCGCAGATACACAGTATTTT.